A single T cell receptor (beta chain) is shown here with its context. RNA transcripts yielded amplified TCR beta CDR3 regions. First-round RT-PCR with HTBI primers amplified the TCR CDR3 region. MiXCR, applied by TCRdb to the multiplex PCR reads, yields one record per CDR3 protein. The repertoire consists of nearly 600,000 distinct CDR3 sequences, with approximately 15% occurring once and the leading ten covering roughly 7%. These data belong to a study of T cells in Graves' hyperthyroidism and ophthalmopathy. This TCR was recovered from a woman between 18 and 29 years old with Graves' ophthalmopathy. The sequenced sample consisted of blood.

CDR3 bases: TGCAGTGCTAGAGGGACTAGCGGGAGCCCTGAGCAGTTCTTC. Translation gives CSARGTSGSPEQFF. The chain joins TRBV20-1 to TRBJ2-1; TRBD2 matches at 13 bases. The CDR3 has 14 residues. Germline V gene data show CDR1 as DFQATT and CDR2 as SNEGSKA (reference sequence). The trim removed 1 base at V and 9 bases at J, leaving 3 bases unmatched.